This T cell receptor beta chain was sequenced in a study of cytomegalovirus exposure and HLA in healthy donors. Study results and caveats: Association of a missense DCLRE1C variant with TCR beta V- and J-gene trimming was reported in a later analysis. Later work showed greater clonal expansion in HLA-associated TCR beta chains than in equally common others.

Germline CDR1 reads MDHEN; CDR2 reads SYDVKM. The CDR3 has 16 amino acids. Trimming cost V 2 bases and J 9 bases, with 20 bases left between them. Comments on this clone: The antigen remains unidentified.

Amplification used 60 Vbeta primers and 13 Jbeta primers. Some clones are missing from TCRdb's copy, which holds only in-frame ones; the method was immunoSEQ multiplex PCR. The data contain about 170,000 clones, more than 60% of them singletons. This receptor was identified in a female donor in good health and CMV-seronegative. V gene TRBV28 combines with J gene TRBJ1-5; D gene uncertain. Sequenced sample: PBMCs. The CDR3 DNA is TGTGCCAGCAGTTTAAGTCCCCCGGGAATCGTGGGGCCCCAGCATTTT. It translates to CASSLSPPGIVGPQHF.